These 8 T cell receptor beta chains share one sample of origin, sequenced in a study of early T cells in non-severe SARS-CoV-2 infection. TCRdb reanalysed the 5' RACE reads using MiXCR and keeps one entry per CDR3 protein. The repertoire has over 45,000 distinct CDR3 sequences, 6.6% of them found once; the top ten carry roughly 5%. Specimen: whole blood, collected at baseline. The receptors shown here come from an adult who was a healthcare worker with PCR-confirmed SARS-CoV-2 infection or an uninfected control (not recorded which).

This clonotype was detected many times. The V and J genes are TRBV2 and TRBJ1-1; no clear D gene. V lost 4 bases and J lost 4, with 10 bases in between. Germline V gene data show CDR1 as SNHLY and CDR2 as FYNNEI. The CDR3 is 13 amino acids. CDR3 residues: CASSVGTGTEAFF. The CDR3 DNA is TGTGCCAGCAGTGTTGGTACCGGCACTGAAGCTTTCTTT.

A few counts support this clonotype. The chain uses TRBV30 and TRBJ1-1; D remains ambiguous. The ends were cut back, 2 bases at V and 5 bases at J, with 15 bases in the middle. Germline V gene sequence: CDR1 GTSNPN, CDR2 SVGIG (reference sequence). The CDR3 length is 14 residues. Written as DNA, the CDR3 is TGTGCCTGGAGTCGGATAGAGGGTCGGACTGAAGCTTTCTTT. Translation gives CAWSRIEGRTEAFF. The variable domain in full, completed from reference TRBV30 and TRBJ1-1, reads SQTIHQWPATLVQPVGSPLSLECTVEGTSNPNLYWYRQAAGRGLQLLFYSVGIGQISSEVPQNLSASRPQDRQFILSSKKLLLSDSGFYLCAWSRIEGRTEAFFGQGTRLTVV.

This clonotype was counted many times. The genes are TRBV20-1 and TRBJ1-2; a weak D match, TRBD1 (5 bases). Germline V gene sequence: CDR1 DFQATT, CDR2 SNEGSKA (reference sequence). Trimming removed 1 base at V and 5 bases at J, with 20 bases between. There are 16 residues in the CDR3. CDR3 sequence: CSARGEVRGSNYGYTF. As DNA, the CDR3 is TGCAGTGCTAGAGGAGAGGTCCGGGGCAGTAATTATGGCTACACCTTC.

In its sample, this clonotype was seen many times. J is TRBJ2-5 and V is TRBV5-1; D tentatively fits TRBD1 or TRBD2 (5 bases each). CDR3 length: 15 residues. With 0 bases removed from V and 5 bases from J, the gap between germline ends came to 14 bases. The V gene's germline CDR1 is SGHRS and CDR2 YFSETQ. For the CDR3, the DNA is TGCGCCAGCAGCTTGGCCGGGACCCTGGAGGAGACCCAGTACTTC. Encoded protein: CASSLAGTLEETQYF. Full variable domain (missing parts from reference TRBV5-1 and TRBJ2-5): KAGVTQTPRYLIKTRGQQVTLSCSPISGHRSVSWYQQTPGQGLQFLFEYFSETQRNKGNFPGRFSGRQFSNSRSEMNVSTLELGDSALYLCASSLAGTLEETQYFGPGTRLLVL.

This clonotype was detected ten times or more. CDR3 DNA sequence: TGTGCCAGCAGCAATGGAGGGGATACGCAGTATTTT. Translated: CASSNGGDTQYF. This chain connects TRBV11-3 to TRBJ2-3, with D perhaps TRBD2 (6 bases). This CDR3 has 12 residues. Germline CDR1 is SGHNT and CDR2 is YENEEA. The V end was cut by 5 bases, the J end by 6 bases, with 9 bases between.

At least ten counts were recorded for this clonotype. The J gene is TRBJ2-6, the V gene TRBV7-3; D uncertain. Germline lookup yields CDR1 SGHTA and CDR2 FQGTGA. CDR3 length equals 17 residues. Deletions cut 1 base from V and 0 bases from J, with 10 bases between. The CDR3 spells CASSLSHLSSGANVLTF. DNA for the CDR3: TGTGCCAGCAGCTTAAGTCACCTTAGCTCTGGGGCCAACGTCCTGACTTTC.

As to this clonotype: A read error is possible here, since a much larger clone lies one base away. This rearrangement joins TRBV20-1 to TRBJ2-1; tentative D call: TRBD1 (6 bases). The CDR3 runs 17 residues. V was shortened by 0 bases and J by 0 bases, with 15 bases between the two germline ends. Germline loops: CDR1 DFQATT, CDR2 SNEGSKA (reference sequence). The CDR3 DNA is TGCAGTGCTAGAGAATCATACAGGGAAAGCTCCTACAATGAGCAGTTCTTC. This codes for CSARESYRESSYNEQFF.

The table lists this clonotype with a few counts. The chain uses TRBV19 and TRBJ1-1; D possibly corresponds to TRBD1 (5 bases). CDR3 size: 12 residues. Trimming pared 6 bases from V and 10 bases from J, leaving 15 bases between. From germline, CDR1 is LNHDA and CDR2 SQIVND (reference sequence). CDR3 protein: CASRVGLDGAFF. CDR3 nucleotides: TGTGCCAGTAGGGTGGGACTCGACGGAGCTTTCTTT.